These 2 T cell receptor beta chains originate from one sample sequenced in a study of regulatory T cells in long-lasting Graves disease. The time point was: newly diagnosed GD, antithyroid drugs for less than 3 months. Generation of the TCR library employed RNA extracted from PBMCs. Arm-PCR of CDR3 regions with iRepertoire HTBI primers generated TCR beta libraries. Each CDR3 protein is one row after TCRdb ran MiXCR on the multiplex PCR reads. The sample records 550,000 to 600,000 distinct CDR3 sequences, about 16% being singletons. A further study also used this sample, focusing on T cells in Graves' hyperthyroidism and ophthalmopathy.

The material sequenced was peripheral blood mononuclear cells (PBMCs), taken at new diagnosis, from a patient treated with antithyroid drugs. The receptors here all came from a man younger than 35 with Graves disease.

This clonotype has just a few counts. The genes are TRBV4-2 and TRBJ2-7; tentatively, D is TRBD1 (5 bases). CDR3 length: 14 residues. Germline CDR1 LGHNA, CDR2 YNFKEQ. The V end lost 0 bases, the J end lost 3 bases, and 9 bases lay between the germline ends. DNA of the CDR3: TGTGCCAGCAGCCAAGAACAGGCGAACTACGAGCAGTACTTC. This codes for CASSQEQANYEQYF.

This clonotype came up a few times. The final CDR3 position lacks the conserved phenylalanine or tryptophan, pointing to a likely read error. CDR3 loop: CASSAGLAGLGELFL. The CDR3 DNA is TGTGCCAGCAGTGCAGGACTAGCGGGACTCGGGGAGCTGTTTCTT. V and J are TRBV27 and TRBJ2-2, with TRBD2 matching 12 bases. The J segment lost 7 bases and the V segment lost 5 bases, leaving 5 bases of the junction unmatched. The CDR3 is 15 residues long. Germline loops: CDR1 MNHEY, CDR2 SMNVEV (reference sequence).